Presented here are 5 T cell receptor beta chains from one specimen sequenced in a study of blood T cells in healthy people across ages. PCR was performed a second time for about 6 to 12 cycles using a sample-barcoded 5' primer and a J-beta primer mix. Using its own MiXCR run on the 5' RACE reads, TCRdb lists one record per CDR3 protein. The top ten clones hold 2.1% of a sample with about 1.8 million distinct CDR3 sequences, about 49% of them seen once. The sequencing input was blood. All receptors derive from a woman in her thirties or forties in good health.

The chain uses TRBV27 and TRBJ2-1; D remains unclear. The CDR3 spans 12 residues. CDR1 and CDR2 from the germline V gene are MNHEY and SMNVEV (reference sequence). Trimming shortened V by 2 bases and J by 9 bases, and 8 bases separated the two germline ends. Written as DNA, the CDR3 is TGTGCCAGCAGTTTAGTAGGGTTTGAGCAGTTCTTC. Translated, it gives CASSLVGFEQFF.

CDR3 coding DNA: TGCAGTGCTCCGCCACCGACAGGGGTCCTCCGCGAGCAGTACTTC. This sequence encodes CSAPPPTGVLREQYF. This chain uses TRBV20-1 with TRBJ2-4; 8 bases are shared with TRBD1. Near its end, the DNA agrees better with TRBJ2-7, so the J call may be wrong. There are 15 residues in the CDR3. Germline V CDR1 and CDR2: DFQATT, SNEGSKA (reference sequence).

The rearrangement links TRBV3-1 to TRBJ1-6, with TRBD1 matching 9 bases. The CDR3 has 13 residues. V lost 2 bases to trimming and J lost 14 bases; unmatched junction nucleotides: 4. Germline V gene data show CDR1 as LGHDT and CDR2 as YNNKEL (reference sequence). The CDR3 DNA is TGTGCCAGCAGCCAAAAACAGGGGGCCTCCCTCCACTTT. It encodes CASSQKQGASLHF.

The V call is TRBV28, the J call TRBJ2-1; 8 positions agree with TRBD1. The junction had 4 bases not matched to a gene; V was cut back by 10 bases and J by 2 bases. Germline assignment: CDR1 MDHEN and CDR2 SYDVKM. The CDR3 runs to 13 residues. CDR3: CATWTGPYNEQFF. In DNA form, the CDR3 reads TGTGCCACCTGGACAGGGCCCTACAATGAGCAGTTCTTC.

This clonotype was found a few times. The chain uses TRBV20-1 and TRBJ2-5; tentatively, D is TRBD1 or TRBD2 (7 bases each). The CDR3 totals 17 residues. V was trimmed by 6 bases and J by 5 bases, leaving 28 bases between them. In germline, CDR1 is DFQATT, CDR2 SNEGSKA (reference sequence). The CDR3, as DNA: TGCAGTGCCAGTGATGCTTTCGGGACCAGGGGGGGGGAGACCCAGTACTTC. Residues: CSASDAFGTRGGETQYF.